This T cell receptor beta chain was found in a study of blood T cell repertoires in COVID-19. In the original workflow: Counts of nucleated cells, estimated from reference gene primer amplification, were obtained. Assay: immunoSEQ multiplex PCR; the TCRdb copy retains only in-frame clones and omits some. D and trimming were read from the DNA, whereas the V and J calls and clone size are those reported in that table. Of a few hundred thousand clones listed, 82% are singletons. Germline CDR1 MNHEY, CDR2 SVGAGI. There are 16 residues in the CDR3. V was clipped by 0 bases and J by 7 bases; unmatched bases: 8.

The sequence was collected from a woman aged 18-35 years with acute or convalescent COVID-19. The chain carries TRBV6-5 and TRBJ2-1, with 8 bases identical to TRBD2. The sample consisted of peripheral blood. The CDR3 coding sequence is TGTGCCAGCAGTTACTCCCCGGCGGGAGGAGGAAATGAGCAGTTCTTC. Translation: CASSYSPAGGGNEQFF.